This T cell receptor (beta chain) was documented in a study of T cell responses to AZD1222 COVID-19 vaccine. Study-level results: Females made up more of the donors, who were largely white British, and clonal diversity may have come out too low.

V lost 6 bases, J lost 5 bases, and 9 bases stayed unmatched. Germline V lookup: CDR1 WNHNN, CDR2 SYGVQD (reference sequence). The CDR3 length is 15 residues. Data came from immunoSEQ multiplex PCR; TCRdb stores just in-frame clones and leaves some out. Counted here are about 150,000 clones, 70% to 90% occurring once; the ten biggest clones make up less than 15%. As regards this clone: Its antigen is not known.

The source of this sequence is an adult in good health. This specimen was peripheral blood, taken on day 0 of AZD1222 vaccination. The chain uses TRBV10-1 and TRBJ2-2, with 7 bases that match TRBD2. The CDR3 DNA reads as TGCGCCAGCAGCCAAGGACCCGGGAGGACCGGGGAGCTGTTTTTT. It is translated as CASSQGPGRTGELFF.